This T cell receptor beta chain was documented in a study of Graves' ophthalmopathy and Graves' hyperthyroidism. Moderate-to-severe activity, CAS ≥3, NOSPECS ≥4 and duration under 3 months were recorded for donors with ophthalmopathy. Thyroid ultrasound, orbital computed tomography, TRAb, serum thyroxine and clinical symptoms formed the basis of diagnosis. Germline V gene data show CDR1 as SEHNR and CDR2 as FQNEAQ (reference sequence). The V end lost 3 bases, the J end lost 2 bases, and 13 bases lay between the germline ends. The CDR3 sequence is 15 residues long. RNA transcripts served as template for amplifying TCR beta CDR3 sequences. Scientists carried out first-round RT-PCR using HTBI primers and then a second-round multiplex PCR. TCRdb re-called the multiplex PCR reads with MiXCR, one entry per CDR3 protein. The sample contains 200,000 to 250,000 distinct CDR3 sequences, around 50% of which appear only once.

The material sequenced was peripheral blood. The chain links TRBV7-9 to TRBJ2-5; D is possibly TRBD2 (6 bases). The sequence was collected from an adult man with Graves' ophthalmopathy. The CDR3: CASSLVGTAQETQYF. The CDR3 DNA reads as TGTGCCAGCAGCTTGGTGGGGACTGCACAAGAGACCCAGTACTTC. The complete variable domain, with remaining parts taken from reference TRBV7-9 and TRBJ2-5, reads DTGVSQNPRHKITKRGQNVTFRCDPISEHNRLYWYRQTLGQGPEFLTYFQNEAQLEKSRLLSDRFSAERPKGSFSTLEIQRTEQGDSAMYLCASSLVGTAQETQYFGPGTRLLVL.